This T cell receptor (beta chain) is from a study of OX40 agonist ivuxolimab in advanced cancers. Study-wide context: Hepatocellular carcinoma, melanoma, renal cell or head and neck cancer was diagnosed in the dose-escalation patients. Whole-study findings and limits: Clones of CD4+ and CD8+ blood T cells grew by week 6 at doses of 0.1 to 3.0 mg/kg. CD8+ T cells were the subset that, on average, had more expanded clones than CD4+.

The V and J ends lost 1 base and 9 bases, in that order; junction bases with no gene match: 5. The CDR3 has 15 residues. Germline V CDR1 and CDR2: LGHNA, YSLEER. Some clones are missing from TCRdb's copy, which holds only in-frame ones; the method was immunoSEQ multiplex PCR. The sample has about 38,000 clones, about 80% seen once. As concerns this clone: Its antigen remains unknown.

Autoimmune disease history or systemic immunosuppression was exclusionary. Sequencing used CD4+ or CD8+ T cells sorted from blood, obtained in a trial of the OX40 agonist ivuxolimab. This receptor was identified in an adult with an advanced solid tumor such as melanoma, head and neck, liver or kidney cancer. The rearrangement links TRBV4-3 to TRBJ2-1; 11 nucleotides agree with TRBD2. CDR3 in DNA: TGCGCCAGCAGCCAAGGGCTAGCGGGAGGACCTGAGCAGTTCTTC. Translation gives CASSQGLAGGPEQFF.